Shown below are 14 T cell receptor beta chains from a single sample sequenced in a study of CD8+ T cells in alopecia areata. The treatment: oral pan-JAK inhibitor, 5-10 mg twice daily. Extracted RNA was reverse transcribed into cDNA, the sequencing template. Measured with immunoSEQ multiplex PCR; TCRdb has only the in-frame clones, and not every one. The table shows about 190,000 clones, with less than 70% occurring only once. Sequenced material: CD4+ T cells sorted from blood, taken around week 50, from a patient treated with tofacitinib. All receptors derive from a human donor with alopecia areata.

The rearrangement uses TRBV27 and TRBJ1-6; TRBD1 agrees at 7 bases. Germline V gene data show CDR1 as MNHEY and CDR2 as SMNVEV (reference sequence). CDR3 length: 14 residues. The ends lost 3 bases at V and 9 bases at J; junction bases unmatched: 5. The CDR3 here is CASSFSRGISPLHF. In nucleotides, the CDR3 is TGTGCCAGCAGTTTCTCCAGGGGGATTTCACCCCTCCACTTT.

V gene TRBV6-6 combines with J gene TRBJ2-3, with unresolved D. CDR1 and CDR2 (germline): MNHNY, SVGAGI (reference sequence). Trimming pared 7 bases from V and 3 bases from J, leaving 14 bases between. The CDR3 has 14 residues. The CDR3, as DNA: TGTGCCAGCAATCTTGCGGCCGTGACAGATACGCAGTATTTT. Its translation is CASNLAAVTDTQYF.

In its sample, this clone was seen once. CDR3 nucleotides: TGTGCGGACCGCGAAGCGGGGGCGAACACCGGGGAGCTGTTTTTT. Its translation: CADREAGANTGELFF. The rearrangement joins TRBV11-2 to TRBJ2-2; 8 bases are a match to TRBD2. This CDR3 spans 15 amino acids. Germline V gene lookup returns CDR1 SGHAT and CDR2 FQNNGV. Variable domain in full (rest from reference TRBV11-2 and TRBJ2-2): EAGVAQSPRYKIIEKRQSVAFWCNPISGHATLYWYQQILGQGPKLLIQFQNNGVVDDSQLPKDRFSAERLKGVDSTLKIQPAKLEDSAVYLCADREAGANTGELFFGEGSRLTVL.

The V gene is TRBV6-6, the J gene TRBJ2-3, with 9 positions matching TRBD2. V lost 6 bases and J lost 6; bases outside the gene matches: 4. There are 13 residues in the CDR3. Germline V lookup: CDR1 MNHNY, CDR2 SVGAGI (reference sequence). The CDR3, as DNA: TGTGCCAGCAGGGTAGCGGGGGTGGATACGCAGTATTTT. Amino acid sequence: CASRVAGVDTQYF.

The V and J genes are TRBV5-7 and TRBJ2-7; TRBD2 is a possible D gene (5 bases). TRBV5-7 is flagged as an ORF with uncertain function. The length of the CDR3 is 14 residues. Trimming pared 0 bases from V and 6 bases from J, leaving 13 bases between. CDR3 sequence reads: CASSLDPGSGEQYF. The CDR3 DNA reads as TGTGCCAGCAGCTTGGATCCGGGCAGCGGCGAGCAGTACTTC.

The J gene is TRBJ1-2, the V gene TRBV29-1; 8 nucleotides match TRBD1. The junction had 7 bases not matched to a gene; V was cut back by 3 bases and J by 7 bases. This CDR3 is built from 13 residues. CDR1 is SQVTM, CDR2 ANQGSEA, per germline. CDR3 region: CSVEAGGAGGYTF. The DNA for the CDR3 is TGCAGCGTTGAGGCAGGGGGCGCCGGTGGCTACACCTTC.

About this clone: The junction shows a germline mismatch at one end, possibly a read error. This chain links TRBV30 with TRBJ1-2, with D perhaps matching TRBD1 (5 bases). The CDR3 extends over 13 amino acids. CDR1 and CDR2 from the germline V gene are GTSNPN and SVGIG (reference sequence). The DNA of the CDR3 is TGCGCCTGGGCCTACGGGACGGCTCACGGCTACACCTTC. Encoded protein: CAWAYGTAHGYTF.

The CDR3 DNA reads as TGTGCCAGTAGCGGCCAGGGTAGGGGTACGCAGTATTTT. Its protein is CASSGQGRGTQYF. The chain combines TRBV19 with TRBJ2-3; tentative D call: TRBD1 (5 bases). This CDR3 spans 13 amino acids. Per the germline V gene, CDR1 is LNHDA and CDR2 is SQIVND (reference sequence). The V end was cut by 6 bases, the J end by 8 bases, with 15 bases between.

DNA for the CDR3: TGTGCCAGCTCTTCTACAGGGAGCTATGGCTACACCTTC. Translated: CASSSTGSYGYTF. The gene calls are TRBV6-5 and TRBJ1-2, with D possibly matching TRBD1 (6 bases). V gave up 8 bases and J gave up 4 bases, with 14 bases separating them. The CDR3 has 13 residues. Germline lookup yields CDR1 MNHEY and CDR2 SVGAGI.

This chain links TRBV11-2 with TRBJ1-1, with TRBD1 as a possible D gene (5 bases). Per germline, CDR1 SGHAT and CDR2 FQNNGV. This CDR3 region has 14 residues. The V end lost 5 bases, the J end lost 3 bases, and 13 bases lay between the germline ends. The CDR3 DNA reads TGTGCCAGCAGCCCAGGGACTGAGGACACTGAAGCTTTCTTT. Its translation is CASSPGTEDTEAFF.

The DNA for the CDR3 is TGTGCCAGTAGTATAGCACAGGGCACCGGGGAGCTGTTTTTT. Protein product: CASSIAQGTGELFF. The V gene is TRBV19, the J gene TRBJ2-2; maybe TRBD1 (6 bases). With 1 base removed from V and 4 bases from J, the gap between germline ends came to 7 bases. Germline lookup yields CDR1 LNHDA and CDR2 SQIVND (reference sequence). CDR3 size: 14 residues.

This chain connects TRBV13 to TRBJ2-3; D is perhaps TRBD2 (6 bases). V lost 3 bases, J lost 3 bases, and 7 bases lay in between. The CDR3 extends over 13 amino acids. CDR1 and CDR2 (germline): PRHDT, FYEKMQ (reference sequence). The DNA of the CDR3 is TGTGCCAGCAGCTTGGCGGGGACAGATACGCAGTATTTT. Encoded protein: CASSLAGTDTQYF.

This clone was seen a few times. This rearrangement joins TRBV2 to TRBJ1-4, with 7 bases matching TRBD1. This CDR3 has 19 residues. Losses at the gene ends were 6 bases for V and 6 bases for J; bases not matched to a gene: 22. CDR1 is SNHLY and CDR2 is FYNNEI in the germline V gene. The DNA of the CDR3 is TGTGCCAGCAGGCCACCAGTGTCGACAGGGCGGGGTGTCGATGAAAAACTGTTTTTT. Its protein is CASRPPVSTGRGVDEKLFF. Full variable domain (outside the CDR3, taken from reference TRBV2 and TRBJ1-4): EPEVTQTPSHQVTQMGQEVILRCVPISNHLYFYWYRQILGQKVEFLVSFYNNEISEKSEIFDDQFSVERPDGSNFTLKIRSTKLEDSAMYFCASRPPVSTGRGVDEKLFFGSGTQLSVL.

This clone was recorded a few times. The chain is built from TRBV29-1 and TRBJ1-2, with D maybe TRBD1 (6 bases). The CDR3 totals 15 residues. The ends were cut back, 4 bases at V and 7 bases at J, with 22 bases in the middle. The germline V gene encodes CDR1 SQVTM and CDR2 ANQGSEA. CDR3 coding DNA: TGCAGCGTTGGATACCCTAGGGGGACCGGTTTTGGCTACACCTTC. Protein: CSVGYPRGTGFGYTF.